The next 27 T cell receptor beta chains were all read from a single sample in a study of Graves' ophthalmopathy and Graves' hyperthyroidism. Amplification of TCR beta CDR3 regions used RNA transcripts. RT-PCR in the first round used HTBI primers; a second-round multiplex PCR followed. TCRdb reanalysed the multiplex PCR reads using MiXCR and keeps one entry per CDR3 protein. The sample has 220,000 or so distinct CDR3 sequences, around a fifth seen once. The sequencing input was peripheral blood. These receptors were collected from a woman in her 50s with Graves' ophthalmopathy.

The chain couples TRBV7-3 to TRBJ2-2; either TRBD1 or TRBD2 may fit D (7 bases each). The ends were cut back, 5 bases at V and 7 bases at J, with 20 bases in the middle. CDR3 length: 16 residues. CDR1 and CDR2 from the germline V gene are SGHTA and FQGTGA. As DNA, the CDR3 is TGTGCCAGCAGCCCCACCAGGGGGGGGTCACACGGGGAGCTGTTTTTT. Its translation: CASSPTRGGSHGELFF.

V gene TRBV24-1 combines with J gene TRBJ1-5; the match to TRBD1 covers 9 bases. Germline V gives CDR1 KGHDR, CDR2 SFDVKD. CDR3 size: 16 residues. V dropped 5 bases and J dropped 5; count of bases not matched to a gene: 9. In nucleotides, the CDR3 is TGTGCCACCAGTGCCGATAACAGGGGGCTTTATCAGCCCCAGCATTTT. Protein product: CATSADNRGLYQPQHF.

The table lists this clonotype with many counts. This chain connects TRBV6-2 or TRBV6-3 to TRBJ2-5; 8 bases line up with TRBD2. CDR1 and CDR2 from the germline V gene are MNHEY and SVGEGT. Trimming removed 2 bases from V and 1 base from J; junction bases left unmatched: 3. The CDR3 has 15 amino acids. The CDR3 spells CASSYVREGQETQYF. CDR3 nucleotides: TGTGCCAGCAGTTACGTTCGGGAGGGCCAAGAGACCCAGTACTTC.

This clonotype was counted ten times or more. This chain uses TRBV6-1 with TRBJ2-7; 8 bases are a match to TRBD2. V dropped 5 bases and J dropped 1; count of bases not matched to a gene: 7. Per the germline V gene, CDR1 is MNHNS and CDR2 is SASEGT. This CDR3 contains 15 residues. CDR3 DNA sequence: TGTGCCAGCAGTCCGGGGGCGGGAGGATCCTACGAGCAGTACTTC. It yields the protein CASSPGAGGSYEQYF.

The sample holds many counts of this clonotype. V is TRBV12-3 or TRBV12-4 and J is TRBJ2-7; 7 bases are shared with TRBD1. The CDR3 has 13 residues. After removal of 8 bases from V and 3 bases from J, the junction contained 7 bases not matched to a gene. The CDR3, as DNA: TGTGCCAGCCTACAGGGGTTGGGCTACGAGCAGTACTTC. As protein: CASLQGLGYEQYF.

This sequence joins TRBV20-1 and TRBJ2-5; possibly TRBD1 or TRBD2 for D (6 bases each). Germline-derived CDR1 and CDR2 are DFQATT and SNEGSKA (reference sequence). The V end was cut by 0 bases, the J end by 5 bases, with 19 bases between. The CDR3 contains 16 residues. The CDR3 region has the DNA TGCAGTGCTAGAGATTCCCAGGGGACTCTCTGGGAGACCCAGTACTTC. Translated, it gives CSARDSQGTLWETQYF.

In the case of this clonotype: Likely a read error: the CDR3 ends without its conserved phenylalanine or tryptophan. The chain has TRBV29-1 and TRBJ1-1; D unresolved. The CDR3 is made up of 13 amino acids. Germline CDR1 and CDR2: SQVTM and ANQGSEA. V was trimmed by 4 bases and J by 0 bases, leaving 9 bases between them. The CDR3 is CSVGSPMNTEAFL. DNA of the CDR3: TGCAGCGTTGGTTCACCTATGAACACTGAAGCTTTCCTT.

The V call is TRBV28, the J call TRBJ1-2; TRBD1 agrees at 8 bases. This CDR3 is 17 amino acids long. Germline CDR1 is MDHEN and CDR2 is SYDVKM. Trimming removed 1 base from V and 5 bases from J; junction bases left unmatched: 12. The CDR3 region is CASSLSAGGQLGYGYTF. The CDR3 DNA follows: TGTGCCAGCAGTTTATCGGCAGGGGGCCAGCTAGGGTATGGCTACACCTTC.

This clonotype was seen at least ten times. The chain recombines TRBV2 with TRBJ1-5; D is perhaps TRBD1 (5 bases). Germline V lookup: CDR1 SNHLY, CDR2 FYNNEI. Trimming cost V 7 bases and J 3 bases, with 16 bases left between them. The CDR3 runs 15 residues. The CDR3 is CASKVYRSANQPQHF. CDR3 bases: TGTGCCAGCAAGGTTTACAGGTCGGCCAATCAGCCCCAGCATTTT.

This clonotype was seen many times. V is TRBV4-1 and J is TRBJ1-1; D remains ambiguous. This CDR3 spans 10 amino acids. Germline V gene lookup returns CDR1 MGHRA and CDR2 YSYEKL. The germline V and J ends were trimmed by 6 bases and 6 bases, with 5 bases remaining between them. Written as DNA, the CDR3 is TGCGCCAGCAGAGGAGCTGAAGCTTTCTTT. It encodes CASRGAEAFF.

Concerning this clonotype: The germline gene is not matched at one end of the junction; a read error may be the cause. V gene TRBV7-2 combines with J gene TRBJ1-2; 10 bases line up with TRBD1. The germline gives CDR1 SGHTA, CDR2 FQGNSA. CDR3 length: 12 amino acids. The DNA of the CDR3 is TGTGCCACCAGCGACAGGGGGCTCGGCTACACCTTC. Encoded protein: CATSDRGLGYTF.

The sample holds many counts of this clonotype. The V and J genes are TRBV30 and TRBJ2-4, with a tentative D call TRBD2 (7 bases). The germline V and J ends were trimmed by 4 bases and 4 bases, with 17 bases remaining between them. Germline V gene lookup returns CDR1 GTSNPN and CDR2 SVGIG (reference sequence). CDR3 length equals 15 residues. The CDR3 spells CAWTHRASGKNIQYF. The CDR3 DNA reads TGTGCCTGGACCCACAGGGCTAGCGGAAAAAACATTCAGTACTTC.

This clonotype was observed at least ten times. The V call is TRBV20-1, the J call TRBJ2-7; D is undetermined. The CDR3 is made up of 13 amino acids. Between the trimmed V and J ends, which lost 5 bases and 3 bases, there was a span of 14 bases. The germline gives CDR1 DFQATT, CDR2 SNEGSKA (reference sequence). The CDR3 nucleotides read TGCAGTGCTGCGGACCCCCTGGGCTACGAGCAGTACTTC. Amino acids: CSAADPLGYEQYF.

This clonotype was recorded at least ten times. The CDR3 region is CASSTVRGSQPQHF. The CDR3 nucleotides are TGTGCCAGTAGTACTGTCAGGGGGAGTCAGCCCCAGCATTTT. The chain is built from TRBV19 and TRBJ1-5; 7 positions match TRBD1. Germline assignment: CDR1 LNHDA and CDR2 SQIVND (reference sequence). The CDR3 is 14 amino acids. V lost 4 bases to trimming and J lost 6 bases; unmatched junction nucleotides: 6. Complete variable domain (other parts from reference TRBV19 and TRBJ1-5): DGGITQSPKYLFRKEGQNVTLSCEQNLNHDAMYWYRQDPGQGLRLIYYSQIVNDFQKGDIAEGYSVSREKKESFPLTVTSAQKNPTAFYLCASSTVRGSQPQHFGDGTRLSIL.

This clonotype occurred many times. J is TRBJ1-1 and V is TRBV6-5; 7 bases line up with TRBD1. CDR1 MNHEY and CDR2 SVGAGI come from the germline V gene. After removal of 7 bases from V and 3 bases from J, the junction contained 8 bases not matched to a gene. The CDR3 is made up of 14 amino acids. CDR3 sequence: CASTGQALDTEAFF. The CDR3 DNA reads as TGTGCCAGCACCGGACAGGCCTTGGACACTGAAGCTTTCTTT.

This clonotype was recorded many times. The chain uses TRBV7-2 and TRBJ2-2; no reliable D call. The CDR3 has 13 residues. V dropped 1 base and J dropped 6 bases, with 6 bases sitting between them. Germline CDR1 and CDR2: SGHTA and FQGNSA. The CDR3 sequence is CASSLVVSGELFF. CDR3 sequence (DNA): TGTGCCAGCAGCTTAGTTGTCTCCGGGGAGCTGTTTTTT.

This clonotype occurred many times. The chain couples TRBV6-5 to TRBJ2-7; D remains unclear. This CDR3 region has 11 residues. In germline, CDR1 is MNHEY, CDR2 SVGAGI. Trimming removed 7 bases at V and 5 bases at J, with 9 bases between. As DNA, the CDR3 is TGTGCCAGCATATTAGTGGACGAGCAGTACTTC. Translation: CASILVDEQYF.

This clonotype was observed many times. The rearrangement links TRBV29-1 to TRBJ1-5, with 7 bases fitting TRBD1. Germline V gene data show CDR1 as SQVTM and CDR2 as ANQGSEA. The CDR3 runs to 14 residues. The trim removed 0 bases at V and 6 bases at J, leaving 5 bases unmatched. CDR3 DNA sequence: TGCAGCGTTGAAGACAGGGGGTGGGGTCAGCCCCAGCATTTT. Translation gives CSVEDRGWGQPQHF.

This clonotype was observed many times. This sequence joins TRBV19 and TRBJ1-5; the D gene is possibly TRBD1 (5 bases). Trimming pared 5 bases from V and 2 bases from J, leaving 13 bases between. Germline-derived CDR1 and CDR2 are LNHDA and SQIVND (reference sequence). The CDR3 length is 15 residues. CDR3 bases: TGTGCCAGTAGTCTCCGGGACTACGGCAATCAGCCCCAGCATTTT. Amino acids: CASSLRDYGNQPQHF. The full variable domain, with the rest looked up from reference TRBV19 and TRBJ1-5, is DGGITQSPKYLFRKEGQNVTLSCEQNLNHDAMYWYRQDPGQGLRLIYYSQIVNDFQKGDIAEGYSVSREKKESFPLTVTSAQKNPTAFYLCASSLRDYGNQPQHFGDGTRLSIL.

This clonotype was detected ten times or more. The chain carries TRBV29-1 and TRBJ1-1, with a weak D call TRBD1 (6 bases). The V gene lost 8 bases and the J gene lost 4 bases, with 14 bases spanning the gap. Looked up from germline, CDR1 is SQVTM and CDR2 is ANQGSEA. The CDR3 runs 12 residues. This CDR3 is CSYITGPTEAFF. The CDR3 DNA sequence: TGCAGCTATATAACAGGGCCCACTGAAGCTTTCTTT.

There are many counts of this clonotype. The V gene is TRBV27, the J gene TRBJ2-5, with 12 nucleotides matching TRBD2. This CDR3 contains 16 residues. With V trimmed by 5 bases and J by 7 bases, 11 bases remained unmatched. Germline V lookup: CDR1 MNHEY, CDR2 SMNVEV (reference sequence). This chain's CDR3 is CASSAPTSGRAVTQYF. CDR3 DNA: TGTGCCAGCAGTGCCCCGACTAGCGGGAGAGCGGTGACCCAGTACTTC.

This clonotype was seen at least ten times. The V and J genes are TRBV6-1 and TRBJ2-1; TRBD2 agrees at 10 bases. Losses at the gene ends were 2 bases for V and 9 bases for J; bases not matched to a gene: 10. The CDR3 totals 16 residues. Per germline, CDR1 MNHNS and CDR2 SASEGT. This chain's CDR3 is CASSELLGLAGAEQFF. CDR3 sequence (DNA): TGTGCCAGCAGTGAATTACTAGGCCTAGCGGGAGCTGAGCAGTTCTTC.

The sample holds many counts of this clonotype. The chain couples TRBV6-2 or TRBV6-3 to TRBJ2-7; the match to TRBD2 covers 9 bases. The CDR3 loop spans 15 amino acids. V lost 5 bases to trimming and J lost 3 bases; unmatched junction nucleotides: 8. Germline V gene data show CDR1 as MNHEY and CDR2 as SVGEGT. Here the CDR3 reads CASSTVAGESYEQYF. The CDR3 DNA reads TGTGCCAGCAGTACCGTAGCGGGAGAGAGCTACGAGCAGTACTTC.

The chain employs TRBV11-2 and TRBJ1-1, with D unresolved. CDR3 size: 15 residues. With 2 bases removed from V and 0 bases from J, the gap between germline ends came to 10 bases. Germline V gene sequence: CDR1 SGHAT, CDR2 FQNNGV. The CDR3 nucleotides are TGTGCCAGCAGCTTAAGTCGCTTCCTGAACACTGAAGCTTTCTTT. This encodes CASSLSRFLNTEAFF.

This clonotype was observed at least ten times. The V and J genes are TRBV10-3 and TRBJ2-5; D is possibly TRBD2 (6 bases). This CDR3 is 12 amino acids long. V lost 10 bases and J 4 bases, leaving 13 bases between the germline ends. Germline CDR1 and CDR2: ENHRY and SYGVKD. CDR3 sequence: CATSRGGETQYF. As DNA, the CDR3 is TGTGCCACCTCAAGGGGAGGAGAGACCCAGTACTTC.

There are many counts of this clonotype. The chain employs TRBV12-5 and TRBJ1-1; D call uncertain. Germline CDR1 LGHNT, CDR2 FRNRAP. The CDR3 covers 15 residues. Trimming pared 0 bases from V and 2 bases from J, leaving 10 bases between. The CDR3 spells CASGLVTESNTEAFF. Here the CDR3 DNA reads TGTGCTAGTGGTTTGGTAACCGAGTCAAACACTGAAGCTTTCTTT.

This clonotype was seen ten or more times. This chain links TRBV27 with TRBJ2-2; 9 positions agree with TRBD2. Looked up from germline, CDR1 is MNHEY and CDR2 is SMNVEV (reference sequence). Trimming took 8 bases from V and 7 from J; bases not matched to a gene: 11. This CDR3 spans 15 amino acids. CDR3 loop: CASLPASGGSGELFF. CDR3 DNA: TGTGCCAGCCTCCCTGCCAGCGGGGGGAGCGGGGAGCTGTTTTTT.